This TCR beta chain was retrieved from a study of vaccination and CD4 T cells after COVID-19 (dated 2022 in TCRdb). Concerning the study at large: Convalescent patients had a positive SARS-CoV-2 result on nasal swab PCR, and of these patients, nine had mild disease and one had severe disease. Six males and four females were included in the convalescent cohort, with two Hispanic individuals, seven Caucasians, two Asians and one multiracial person represented. Participants received two doses of either the Pfizer-BioNTech BNT162b2 vaccine (n=8) or the Moderna mRNA-1273 vaccine (n=2). Post-COVID blood samples were collected from convalescent patients a median of around 100 days after diagnosis, with a range of about 35 to 161 days. Post-vaccine blood samples were collected a median of about 72 days after the second vaccine dose, ranging from roughly 14 to 241 days. For stimulating the cultures, overlapping spike peptide pools were used, derived from SARS-CoV-2 as well as from the common cold coronaviruses HCoV-NL63, HCoV-OC43 and HCoV-229E. In control cultures, a CEFX viral epitope pool was used as positive control, an HIV-1 Nef peptide pool was used as negative control, or no peptide was added. In ten to eleven COVID-19 convalescent patients and a handful of infection-naive healthy vaccine recipients, the spike-specific CD4+ TCR repertoire before mRNA vaccination was compared with the repertoire after mRNA vaccination.

Reading the germline V gene (reference sequence) gives CDR1 GTSNPN and CDR2 SVGIG. The CDR3 runs 13 residues from the cysteine to the phenylalanine. The sequence is cut down to CDR3 DNA, 39 bases in frame from base 1. Cut back by 7 bases and 1 base, the V and J ends lie 13 bases apart. The treatment or condition label of this sample denotes: 10-day PBMC culture with coronavirus spike peptide pools or control peptides (ViraFEST assay). The ViraFEST assay was used in the study, in which antigen-specific T cells were expanded with peptide pools and expanded clonotypes were subsequently identified by TCR sequencing. The convalescent patients' positive SARS-CoV-2 PCR tests fell between March and December 2020, which was before the Alpha, Beta and Delta variants emerged in the United States. PBMCs were cultured at about 2 million per well in IMDM supplemented with 5% human AB serum and 9.5 to 10 IU/ml IL-2, with roughly 10 ug/ml peptide pools added. On days 3 and 7, half of the culture medium was replaced with fresh IL-2-containing medium. After roughly 11 days of culture, CD4+ T cells were isolated by negative selection with the EasySep CD4+ T cell isolation kit. Ficoll-Paque Plus gradient centrifugation was used to isolate PBMCs from whole blood, and the isolated PBMCs were then either used fresh or cryopreserved at -140C. Each culture condition was generally run in triplicate wells.

On the study overall, not on this receptor specifically: The median count of SARS-CoV-2-reactive clonotypes went up from 20 to 25 after infection to about 40 after vaccination, although the change was not significant. Relatively few convalescent patients were included in the study, and early timepoints after natural infection were not analyzed. Among the post-vaccine SARS-CoV-2-reactive clones in convalescent patients, a median 86.3% showed up only after vaccination, which suggests vaccine-specific priming. Nearly all vaccine-specific clones in convalescent patients (304 of 307) were mono-reactive for SARS-CoV-2 spike rather than cross-reactive with common cold coronaviruses.

This clonotype was found a few times. Its binding antigen is unknown. No much larger clonotype is one base removed from it; base qualities were not supplied. Library preparation was by PCR. TCR sequencing of DNA from cultured CD4+ T cells used the Oncomine TCR Beta short-read assay at the Johns Hopkins FTIC core. The QIAamp micro DNA kit was used to extract genomic DNA from the cultured CD4+ T cells. Oncomine TCR Beta libraries from cultured CD4+ T cells were pooled with unique dual indexes and sequenced on an Illumina iSeq 100. The authors processed their data as follows. Non-productive sequences were removed, and CDR3s not starting with C, not ending with F or W, or shorter than 7 amino acids were discarded. Antigen-specific clonotypes were identified with the MANAFEST web application by comparing peptide-stimulated wells with reference and other culture wells. For a clone to be called positive, the clone needed an FDR below 0.05, an odds ratio above 5, and a productive frequency above 0.1% in at least two of three replicate wells. A clonotype counted as cross-reactive if it showed significant expansion both in the SARS-CoV-2 spike wells and in at least one common cold coronavirus spike condition. Levenshtein distances (stringdist) and unrooted phylogenetic trees (ape) in R version 3.6.1 were used to assess CDR3 homology. The raw public reads went through TCRdb reprocessing: fastp at Q25, MiXCR clone calling, in-frame beta chains kept. Duplicate CDR3 protein sequences are folded into a single record with the most common DNA and genes. TCRdb, not the original authors, processed these V and J calls. This sample has 9,500 to 10,000 distinct CDR3 sequences in its table, and over 35% of those were observed once. The top ten constitute more than 15% of the sample.

The source is a human donor who had recovered from COVID-19. Sequencing was done on a sample of CD4+ T cells from blood, cultured in vitro. The chain employs TRBV30 and TRBJ1-1; too little of a D gene remains to name it. This receptor has the CDR3 CASSMGRNTEAFF. In nucleotide form, the sequence is TGTGCCTCGAGCATGGGCAGGAACACTGAAGCTTTCTTT.